These T cell receptor beta chains were read from a single sample in a study of shared clonotypes between healthy human individuals. The data were produced by immunoSEQ multiplex PCR, yet TCRdb's version contains in-frame clones alone and is incomplete. The table has 150,000 to 200,000 clones, approximately 62% seen once. Specimen: memory CD4+ T cells sorted from blood. These receptors came from a man aged 25-45 years in good health. The CDR3 runs from the conserved cysteine through the conserved F or W. The order of the fields is clone size, V gene, D gene, J gene, CDR3 DNA, CDR3 protein. The D gene is left open where the match is weak. The listing skips clone size in some rows; elsewhere it reads once, few, many or a size class.

>-|TRBV10-3|TRBD1|TRBJ1-1
TGTGCCATCAGTGATCCGGGACAGGTGAACACTGAAGCTTTCTTT
CAISDPGQVNTEAFF
>-|TRBV29-1|TRBD1|TRBJ1-1
TGCAGCGTTGAAGGTGGGACAGGCGTGACTGAAGCTTTCTTT
CSVEGGTGVTEAFF
>once|TRBV5-1|-|TRBJ2-1
TGCGCCAGCAGGACCGGGACGATGCAGTTCTTC
CASRTGTMQFF
>-|TRBV25-1|TRBD1|TRBJ2-4
TGTGCCAGCACCCACGGAGGGACAGGGCCCTCTAAAAACATTCAGTACTTC
CASTHGGTGPSKNIQYF
>few|TRBV7-9|-|TRBJ2-1
TGTGCCAGCAGCCCTCCGGATGCCGGGCGAAACAATGAGCAGTTCTTC
CASSPPDAGRNNEQFF
>once|TRBV18|-|TRBJ2-2
TGTGCCAGCTCACCCGAGGCAATGGGGTCCGGGGAGCTGTTTTTT
CASSPEAMGSGELFF
>-|TRBV20-1|-|TRBJ2-3
TGCAGTGCAACGACGAATACGGCGCAGTATTTT
CSATTNTAQYF
>-|TRBV18|-|TRBJ2-5
TGTGCCAGCACGACAGGAATAGGAGGTGAAGAGACCCAGTACTTC
CASTTGIGGEETQYF
>-|TRBV7-2|-|TRBJ2-3
TGTGCCAGCAGCTTATTGGGAATTGGAGGCACAGATACGCAGTATTTT
CASSLLGIGGTDTQYF
>few|TRBV7-6|-|TRBJ2-3
TGTGCCAGCAGCTTAGCGCTAGCGAGCACAGATACGCAGTATTTT
CASSLALASTDTQYF
>once|TRBV5-4|TRBD2|TRBJ2-3
TGTGCCAGCAGCCTCAACGGAGCGGGAGGGGGAGATACGCAGTATTTT
CASSLNGAGGGDTQYF
>-|TRBV18|TRBD2|TRBJ2-1
TGTGCCAGCTCCTTGACTAGCGGGAGGGTAAACGGTGAGCAGTTCTTC
CASSLTSGRVNGEQFF
>-|TRBV5-5|TRBD2|TRBJ2-5
TGTGCCAGCAGCTCGGGAGCGGGGAGATTGGGCCAAGAGACCCAGTACTTC
CASSSGAGRLGQETQYF